The T cell receptor beta chain under discussion was sequenced for a study of blood T cells in healthy people across ages. A note on this clonotype: Its cognate antigen is unknown.

Healthy Russian Caucasian donors spanned ages roughly 6 to 100 years. Alongside a J-beta primer mix, a sample-barcoded 5' primer served in a second PCR lasting about 6 to 11 cycles. TCRdb re-called the 5' RACE reads through MiXCR, storing one row per CDR3 protein. The data hold over 1,500,000 distinct CDR3 sequences, with about 50% observed a single time. V lost 5 bases to trimming and J lost 2 bases, with 13 bases between them. Germline V gene data show CDR1 as MNHNY and CDR2 as SVGAGI (reference sequence). CDR3 length: 15 residues. General study findings and limits: Estimated diversity that came from one million T cells was considered an underestimate. A greater number of naive CD4+ cells and higher diversity distinguished long-lived donors from aged donors.

Material: blood. The origin of this receptor is a woman aged 40 to 50 in good health. This sequence joins TRBV6-6 and TRBJ2-4, with D possibly matching TRBD2 (5 bases). The CDR3 nucleotides read TGTGCCAGCAGTCCCCTAGGGAGTACCAAAAACATTCAGTACTTC. Protein sequence: CASSPLGSTKNIQYF.